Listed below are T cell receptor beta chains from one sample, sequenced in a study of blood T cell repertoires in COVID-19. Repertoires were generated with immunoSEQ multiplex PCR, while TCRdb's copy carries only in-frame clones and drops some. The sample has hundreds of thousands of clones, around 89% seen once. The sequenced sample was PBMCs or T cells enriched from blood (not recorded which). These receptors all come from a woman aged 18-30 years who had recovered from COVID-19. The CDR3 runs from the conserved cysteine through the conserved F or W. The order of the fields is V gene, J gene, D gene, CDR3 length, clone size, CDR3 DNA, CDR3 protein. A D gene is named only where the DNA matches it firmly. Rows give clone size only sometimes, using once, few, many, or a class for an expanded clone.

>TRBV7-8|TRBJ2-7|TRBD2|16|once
TGTGCCAGCAGCTTAGTTCTCGGGACTAGCCGGTCCGAGCAGTACTTC
CASSLVLGTSRSEQYF
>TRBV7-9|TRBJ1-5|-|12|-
TGTGCCAGCAGCTGGTCAGAACAGCCCCAGCATTTT
CASSWSEQPQHF
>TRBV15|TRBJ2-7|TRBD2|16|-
TGTGCCACCAGCAGAGGACTAGCGGGGAGCTCCTACGAGCAGTACTTC
CATSRGLAGSSYEQYF
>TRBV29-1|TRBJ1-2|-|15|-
TGCAGCGCTGGGCCAACCGGGACATCTAACTATGGCTACACCTTC
CSAGPTGTSNYGYTF
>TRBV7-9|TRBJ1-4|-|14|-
TGTGCCAGCAGCACGAGTACAACTAATGAAAAACTGTTTTTT
CASSTSTTNEKLFF
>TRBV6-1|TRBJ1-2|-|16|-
TGTGCCAGCAGTGAAGCGGGGGCCAGGGTATGGTATGGCTACACCTTC
CASSEAGARVWYGYTF
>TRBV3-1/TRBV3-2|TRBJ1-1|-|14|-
TGTGCCAGCAGTGGGGTTGGGGGGAAAGCTGAAGCTTTCTTT
CASSGVGGKAEAFF
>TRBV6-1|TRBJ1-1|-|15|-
TGTGCCAGCAGTGAATGGGCAGGAACGAACACTGAAGCTTTCTTT
CASSEWAGTNTEAFF
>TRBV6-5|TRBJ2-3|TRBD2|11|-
TGTGCCAGTACGGGGGGGGATACGCAGTATTTT
CASTGGDTQYF
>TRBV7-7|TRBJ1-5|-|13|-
TGTGCTAGCAGCTCCTTGGGGGGTCAGCCCCAGCATTTT
CASSSLGGQPQHF
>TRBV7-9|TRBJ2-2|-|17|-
TGTGCCAGCAGCTTAGCGATCAATCGGGTAGGCACCGGGGAGCTGTTTTTT
CASSLAINRVGTGELFF